This TCR beta chain appears in the sequencing data of a study of beta chain features in type 1 diabetes. Whole-study context: Age, gender, cell numbers and subset yield matched between patients and controls.

General study results and limits: TCRB CDR3 length was moderately but significantly reduced in all four CD4+ subsets of Type 1 diabetes patients. Any role of HLA type in TCRB rearrangement remained unresolved here. A pattern of fewer insertions and more deletions at VDJ junctions was seen in type 1 diabetes patients.

The CDR3 is 14 residues long. V gave up 10 bases and J gave up 5 bases; unmatched junction bases: 7. The germline gives CDR1 SGHTA, CDR2 FQGTGA. All of the isolated RNA was reverse transcribed, so expressed TCRB transcripts were sequenced. Some 3.6 million reads on average were seen across naive, central memory and regulatory T cell samples. Produced via immunoSEQ multiplex PCR; TCRdb's table is partial and in-frame only. The repertoire holds some 660,000 clones, with roughly 13% as singletons. About this clone itself: Its antigen is unknown.

The gene calls are TRBV7-3 and TRBJ2-3; the match to TRBD2 covers 12 bases. This TCR was sampled from a man younger than 35 with type 1 diabetes. Sequencing input: naive CD4+ T cells from blood. The CDR3 sequence: CATSSGGAGDTQYF. In nucleotides, the CDR3 is TGTGCCACATCTAGCGGGGGGGCTGGAGATACGCAGTATTTT.